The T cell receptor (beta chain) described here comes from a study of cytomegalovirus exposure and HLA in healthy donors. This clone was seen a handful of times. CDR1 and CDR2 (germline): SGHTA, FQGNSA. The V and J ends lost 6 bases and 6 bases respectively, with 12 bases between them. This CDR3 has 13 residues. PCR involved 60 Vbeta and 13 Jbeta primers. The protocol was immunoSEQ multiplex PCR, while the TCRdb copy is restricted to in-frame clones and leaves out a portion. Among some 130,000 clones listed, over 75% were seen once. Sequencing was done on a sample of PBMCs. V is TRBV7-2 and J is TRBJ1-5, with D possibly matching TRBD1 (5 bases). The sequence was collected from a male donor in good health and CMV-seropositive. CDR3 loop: CASSQGASQPQHF. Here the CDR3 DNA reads TGTGCCAGCAGTCAAGGGGCTTCTCAGCCCCAGCATTTT.